Below, 6 T cell receptor beta chains from the same sample are listed, as sequenced in a study of T cell responses to AZD1222 COVID-19 vaccine (dated by TCRdb to the early 2020s). The time point label on this specimen signifies: about 28 days (+/-7) after the second vaccine dose. Library prep was done by the immunoSEQ multiplex PCR assay. The table comes from immuneACCESS by way of TCRdb, which keeps in-frame sequences with V and J called. Part of the clones is missing from these tables; in studies checked, under half for an unresolved V gene and the rest for unknown reasons. The sample table holds around 120,000 clones, of which roughly 90% were seen once. The top ten clones comprise 2.5% to 3% of the sample. The source material was peripheral blood, sampled 28 days after the second AZD1222 dose. These receptors were collected from an adult who received the AZD1222 COVID-19 vaccine.

To note about this clone: The germline gene is not matched at one end of the junction; a read error may be the cause. This chain joins TRBV11-2 and TRBJ1-5; 11 bases align to TRBD1. The CDR3 extends over 15 amino acids. Looked up from germline, CDR1 is SGHAT and CDR2 is FQNNGV. The CDR3 here is CASSFGTGGNQLQHF. The CDR3, as DNA: TGTGCCAGCAGCTTCGGGACAGGGGGTAATCAGCTCCAGCATTTT.

V gene TRBV2 combines with J gene TRBJ1-2; D perhaps matches TRBD1 (6 bases). Trimming cost V 3 bases and J 8 bases, with 16 bases left between them. CDR3 length equals 14 residues. Germline assignment: CDR1 SNHLY and CDR2 FYNNEI. CDR3 sequence: CASSDVMGAGGYTF. The CDR3 region has the DNA TGTGCCAGCAGTGATGTCATGGGGGCGGGAGGCTACACCTTC.

As concerns this clone: Within the sample, other DNA sequences also encode this same CDR3. In nucleotides, the CDR3 is TGCAGCGTTGATGGTGGCACTGAAGCTTTCTTT. Amino acid sequence: CSVDGGTEAFF. The chain has TRBV29-1 and TRBJ1-1, with D unclear. The CDR3 spans 11 residues. Germline lookup yields CDR1 SQVTM and CDR2 ANQGSEA. V lost 3 bases and J 4 bases, leaving 6 bases between the germline ends. Complete variable domain (other parts from reference TRBV29-1 and TRBJ1-1): SAVISQKPSRDICQRGTSLTIQCQVDSQVTMMFWYRQQPGQSLTLIATANQGSEATYESGFVIDKFPISRPNLTFSTLTVSNMSPEDSSIYLCSVDGGTEAFFGQGTRLTVV.

The chain uses TRBV5-5 and TRBJ1-2; D unresolved. This CDR3 spans 13 amino acids. Trimming took off 1 base at V and 4 bases at J, with 8 bases between the two ends. Per germline, CDR1 SGHKS and CDR2 YYEKEE (reference sequence). The chain's CDR3 is CASSLSGPYGYTF. CDR3 DNA sequence: TGTGCCAGCAGCTTGAGCGGCCCCTATGGCTACACCTTC. Complete variable domain (other parts from reference TRBV5-5 and TRBJ1-2): DAGVTQSPTHLIKTRGQQVTLRCSPISGHKSVSWYQQVLGQGPQFIFQYYEKEERGRGNFPDRFSARQFPNYSSELNVNALLLGDSALYLCASSLSGPYGYTFGSGTRLTVV.

This clone has just a few counts. The chain carries TRBV5-1 and TRBJ1-3, with a possible D match to TRBD1 (6 bases). V was pared by 4 bases and J by 0 bases, with 14 bases between. This CDR3 comprises 16 residues. Germline CDR1 SGHRS, CDR2 YFSETQ. Written as DNA, the CDR3 is TGCGCCAGCAGCCCGAGTACAGGGAGCTCTGGAAACACCATATATTTT. It encodes CASSPSTGSSGNTIYF.

This clone was recorded only once. J is TRBJ2-3 and V is TRBV9; TRBD1 matches at 7 bases. The trim removed 4 bases at V and 0 bases at J, leaving 5 bases unmatched. Germline V lookup: CDR1 SGDLS, CDR2 YYNGEE. The CDR3 is made up of 15 amino acids. As DNA, the CDR3 is TGTGCCAGCAGCCCGGGGACAGCTAGCACAGATACGCAGTATTTT. Protein product: CASSPGTASTDTQYF. The full variable domain, its missing parts supplied by reference TRBV9 and TRBJ2-3, is DSGVTQTPKHLITATGQRVTLRCSPRSGDLSVYWYQQSLDQGLQFLIQYYNGEERAKGNILERFSAQQFPDLHSELNLSSLELGDSALYFCASSPGTASTDTQYFGPGTRLTVL.